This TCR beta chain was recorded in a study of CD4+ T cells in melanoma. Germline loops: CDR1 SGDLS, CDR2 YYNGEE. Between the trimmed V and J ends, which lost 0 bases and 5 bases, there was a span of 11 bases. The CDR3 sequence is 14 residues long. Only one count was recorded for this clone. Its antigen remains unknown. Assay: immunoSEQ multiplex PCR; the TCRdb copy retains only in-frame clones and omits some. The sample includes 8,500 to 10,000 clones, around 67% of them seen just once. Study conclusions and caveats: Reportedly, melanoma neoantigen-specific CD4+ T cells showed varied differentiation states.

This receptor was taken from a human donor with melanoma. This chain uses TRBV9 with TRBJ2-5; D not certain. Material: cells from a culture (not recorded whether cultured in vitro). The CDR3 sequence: CASSVEGLRETQYF. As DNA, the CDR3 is TGTGCCAGCAGCGTAGAAGGGTTGAGGGAGACCCAGTACTTC.